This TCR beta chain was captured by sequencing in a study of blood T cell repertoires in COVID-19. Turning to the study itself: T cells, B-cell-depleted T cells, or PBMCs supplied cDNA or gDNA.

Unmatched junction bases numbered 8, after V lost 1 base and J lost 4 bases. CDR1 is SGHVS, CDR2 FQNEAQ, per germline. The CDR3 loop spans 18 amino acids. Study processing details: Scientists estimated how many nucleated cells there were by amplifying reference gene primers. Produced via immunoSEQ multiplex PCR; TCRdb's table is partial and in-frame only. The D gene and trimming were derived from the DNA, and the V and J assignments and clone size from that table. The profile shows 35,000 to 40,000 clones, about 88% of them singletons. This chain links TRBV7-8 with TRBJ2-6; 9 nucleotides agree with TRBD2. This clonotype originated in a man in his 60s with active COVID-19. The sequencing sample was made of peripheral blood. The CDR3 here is CASSLVVSGSSGANVLTF. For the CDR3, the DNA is TGTGCCAGCAGCTTAGTTGTTAGCGGGAGTTCGGGGGCCAACGTCCTGACTTTC.